The 5 T cell receptor beta chains given below trace back to one sample, sequenced in a study of blood T cell repertoires in COVID-19. TCRdb keeps only in-frame clones here, not all; method: immunoSEQ multiplex PCR. The sample shows almost 200,000 clones, approximately 87% of them seen only once. What was sequenced was peripheral blood. The receptors here all came from a woman in her 70s with acute or convalescent COVID-19.

In this sample, this clone turned up a few times. V gene TRBV6-5 combines with J gene TRBJ1-1, with D uncertain. CDR3 length: 14 residues. With 9 bases removed from V and 5 bases from J, the gap between germline ends came to 19 bases. CDR1 and CDR2 (germline): MNHEY, SVGAGI. The CDR3 region is CASFLRGRRTEAFF. The CDR3, as DNA: TGTGCCAGTTTCCTACGGGGTAGGAGGACTGAAGCTTTCTTT.

The CDR3 reads CASSQDGARQSGNTIYF. The DNA for the CDR3 is TGCGCCAGCAGCCAAGATGGGGCACGGCAATCTGGAAACACCATATATTTT. The chain carries TRBV4-1 and TRBJ1-3; possible D gene TRBD1, 5 bases. Germline V gene lookup returns CDR1 MGHRA and CDR2 YSYEKL. The CDR3 extends over 17 amino acids. V shed 0 bases and J shed 1 base, with 13 bases lying between them.

This clone was counted between two and nine times. The V gene is TRBV5-1, the J gene TRBJ2-7, with D perhaps TRBD2 (6 bases). Germline V gives CDR1 SGHRS, CDR2 YFSETQ. V gave up 4 bases and J gave up 3 bases, with 14 bases separating them. The CDR3 length is 14 residues. The CDR3, as DNA: TGCGCCAGCAGCAGACTAGGGACCAACTACGAGCAGTACTTC. This gives the protein CASSRLGTNYEQYF.

This chain uses TRBV27 with TRBJ1-1; D not resolved. This CDR3 is built from 15 residues. CDR1 and CDR2 (germline): MNHEY, SMNVEV (reference sequence). The V end lost 2 bases, the J end lost 0 bases, and 10 bases lay between the germline ends. This CDR3 reads CASSLNPNMNTEAFF. The CDR3 DNA reads as TGTGCCAGCAGTTTAAATCCGAACATGAACACTGAAGCTTTCTTT.

The chain employs TRBV5-1 and TRBJ2-7, with 8 bases fitting TRBD1. V shed 2 bases and J 6 bases; nucleotides not matched to a gene: 7. The length of the CDR3 is 14 residues. In germline, CDR1 is SGHRS, CDR2 YFSETQ. This CDR3 reads CASSFGQGAIEQYF. CDR3 DNA sequence: TGCGCCAGCAGCTTTGGCCAGGGGGCGATCGAGCAGTACTTC.